Sequencing of this T cell receptor (beta chain) was carried out in a study of T cells after posttransplantation cyclophosphamide (dated by TCRdb to 2015 to 2016). Notes on the research overall: The study tracked T cell repertoire reconstitution by TRB sequencing after myeloablative bone marrow transplantation using posttransplantation cyclophosphamide as GVHD prophylaxis. Antigen receptor sequencing was done on samples from about 34 PTCy-treated patients and from around 15 related bone marrow donors of those patients. TRB sequencing was performed on blood from all 35 or so PTCy patients with 1-year posttransplant specimens. In 3 patients, TRB sequencing was also performed on up to about 3 more blood samples taken 2 to 5.2 years after transplant, and in 4 patients, pretransplant blood was also TRB-sequenced. Because TRA and TRB clonality correlated tightly in 10 or so samples, later TCR analyses were limited to TRB. Public TRB sequences were compared against a database of over 3,500 sequences linked to responses to pathogens, tumor antigens, self-antigens and alloantigens. Overall results and qualifications from the work: Donor-recipient similarity was low at 1-2 months but rose over the first year, and later blood repertoires were often dominated by donor CD8+ memory clones. Across over 40 patients, TRB clonality was highly associated with recipient CMV seropositivity and CMV reactivation, and diversity in PTCy patients was similar to diversity in CNI/methotrexate controls. The TRB repertoires of T cells infiltrating skin or the GI tract showed only limited overlap with the TRB repertoires found in blood.

The cysteine opens and the phenylalanine closes a CDR3 of 15 amino acids. The read is trimmed to its CDR3 DNA, 45 bases read in frame from base 1. V loses 1 base at its end and J loses 8 bases; junction bases beyond the gene matches: 5. From a lookup of the germline V gene (reference sequence), CDR1 and CDR2 are LNHDA and SQIVND. Genomic DNA was used for TRB sequencing, which was performed with the immunoSEQ assay at survey resolution or with the hsTCRB kit. Regarding the original processing steps: The immunoSEQ software was used for initial read processing, and the LymphoSeq R package was used for repertoire analyses. Clonality was computed as 1 minus normalized Shannon entropy, and a Gini coefficient was also calculated for each TRB dataset. To infer phenotypes in unsorted samples, TRB sequences from sorted subsets of the recipient or donor were mapped onto unsorted samples from the same recipient. This immuneACCESS table, as held by TCRdb, lists in-frame sequences with V and J called but not all clones. Of the missing ones, under half trace to an unresolved V gene in checked studies; the others have no known cause. D and trimming come from the DNA, and the V and J calls and clone size come from that table. The sample includes 35,000 to 45,000 clones, with around four fifths observed a single time. Of the sample, 6.5% to 9.5% falls within the top ten clones.

The treatment or condition label corresponds to: high-dose cyclophosphamide on days +3 and +4 as single-agent GVHD prophylaxis. PTCy patients received busulfan and fludarabine conditioning, a related or unrelated marrow graft, and cyclophosphamide on days +3 and +4. PTCy-treated patients came from a prospective multi-institutional clinical trial. Mononuclear cells from peripheral blood and bone marrow were separated by Ficoll-Hypaque density centrifugation and then cryopreserved. CD4+ and CD8+ T cells, including naive and memory subsets, were sorted by FACS on a FACSAria II. Regarding this clone: Which antigen it targets is not known. No much larger clonotype is one base removed from it; base qualities were not supplied.

The rearrangement combines TRBV19 with TRBJ2-1, with 10 central nucleotides matching TRBD2. The sequencing here drew on CD4+ T cells sorted from blood, taken 1,700 to 2,000 days after a stem cell transplant with posttransplant cyclophosphamide. The receptor was isolated from a female patient aged 35-55 years who received an allogeneic stem cell transplant from a related donor, was CMV-positive, and had no GVHD. After a transplant, some T cells may be of graft donor origin. The nucleotide sequence reads as follows: TGTGCCAGTAGTATAGCAGCGGGGGGGCGGTATGAGCAGTTCTTC. Translated, it reads CASSIAAGGRYEQFF.